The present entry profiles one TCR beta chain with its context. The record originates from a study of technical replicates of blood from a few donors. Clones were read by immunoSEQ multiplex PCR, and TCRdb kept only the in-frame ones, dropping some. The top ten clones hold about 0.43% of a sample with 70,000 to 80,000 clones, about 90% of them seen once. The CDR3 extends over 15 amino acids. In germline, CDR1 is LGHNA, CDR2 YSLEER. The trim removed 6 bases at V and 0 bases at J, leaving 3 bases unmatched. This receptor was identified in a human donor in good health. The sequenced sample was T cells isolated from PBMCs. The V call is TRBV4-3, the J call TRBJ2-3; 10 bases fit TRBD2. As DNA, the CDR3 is TGCGCCAGCAGGCTGACTAGCGGGAGCACAGATACGCAGTATTTT. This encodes CASRLTSGSTDTQYF.